This TCR beta chain was recovered during a study of blood T cell repertoires in COVID-19. This table comes from immunoSEQ multiplex PCR, and its TCRdb copy is limited to in-frame clones, with some not included. The data contain about 220,000 clones, roughly 80% of them singletons. The sequence was obtained from a woman between 70 and 85 years old with acute or convalescent COVID-19. The sample was peripheral blood.

The CDR3: CASRRNMNTEAFF. The CDR3 nucleotides are TGTGCCAGCAGAAGAAACATGAACACTGAAGCTTTCTTT. V usage is TRBV6-5 and J usage is TRBJ1-1; no firm D call. Germline V gene data show CDR1 as MNHEY and CDR2 as SVGAGI. The CDR3 contains 13 residues. The V end lost 6 bases, the J end lost 0 bases, and 8 bases lay between the germline ends.